This TCR beta chain was found in a study of T cell responses to AZD1222 COVID-19 vaccine. Study-wide results and caveats: A reported finding is that nearly half of spike-specific TCRs target unmutated variant regions. Samples come after the peak T cell response, not at day 14.

In regard to this clone: Its antigen is unknown.

Only in-frame clones appear in the TCRdb table, and some are missing; sequencing was by immunoSEQ multiplex PCR. Of roughly 190,000 clones in the sample, around nine tenths were seen once. The TCR was taken from an adult who received the MenACWY meningococcal vaccine as a control. Sequencing used peripheral blood, obtained 28 days after the second dose of the MenACWY control vaccine.

As DNA, the CDR3 is TGCGCCAGCAGCCAAGATCTCGGACTTCTCTCCTACGAGCAGTACTTC. Protein product: CASSQDLGLLSYEQYF. This chain links TRBV4-3 with TRBJ2-7; perhaps TRBD2 as D (5 bases). V was clipped by 0 bases and J by 0 bases, with 12 bases between them. This CDR3 region has 16 residues. The germline V gene has CDR1 LGHNA and CDR2 YSLEER.